This T cell receptor (beta chain) was recorded in a study of blood T cell repertoires in COVID-19. Study-wide background: Sites across the United States, Italy and Spain contributed samples from acute and convalescent COVID-19.

Seattle-derived patients entered the study during active infection and were followed longitudinally. Profiled with immunoSEQ multiplex PCR; TCRdb holds only in-frame clones, not every one. The repertoire holds a few hundred thousand clones, about 90% seen once, with approximately 3% in the top ten. The V gene end was trimmed by 3 bases and the J gene end by 3 bases; junction bases not matched to a gene: 3. Germline V gene lookup returns CDR1 SGHNT and CDR2 YYREEE (reference sequence). This CDR3 contains 15 residues. The sequence was obtained from a woman aged 25 to 39 with COVID-19, enrolled during active disease. Input material: peripheral blood. The chain couples TRBV5-4 to TRBJ2-1; 10 bases align to TRBD2. CDR3 in DNA: TGTGCCAGCAGCTCCGGGACTAGCGTCTACAATGAGCAGTTCTTC. Encoded protein: CASSSGTSVYNEQFF. The complete variable domain, with remaining parts taken from reference TRBV5-4 and TRBJ2-1, reads ETGVTQSPTHLIKTRGQQVTLRCSSQSGHNTVSWYQQALGQGPQFIFQYYREEENGRGNFPPRFSGLQFPNYSSELNVNALELDDSALYLCASSSGTSVYNEQFFGPGTRLTVL.